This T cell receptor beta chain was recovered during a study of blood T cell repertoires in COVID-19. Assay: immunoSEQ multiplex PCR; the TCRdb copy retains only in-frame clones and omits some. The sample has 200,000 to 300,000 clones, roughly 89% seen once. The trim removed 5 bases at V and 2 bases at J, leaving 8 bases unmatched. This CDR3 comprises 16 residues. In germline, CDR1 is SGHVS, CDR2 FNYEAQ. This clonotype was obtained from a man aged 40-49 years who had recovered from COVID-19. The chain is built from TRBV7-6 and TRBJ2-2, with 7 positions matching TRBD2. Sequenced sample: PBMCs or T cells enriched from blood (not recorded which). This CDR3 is CASSPTGGGNTGELFF. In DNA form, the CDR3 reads TGTGCCAGCAGCCCCACTGGCGGGGGAAACACCGGGGAGCTGTTTTTT.